A selection of T cell receptor beta chains follows, all from one sample in a study of blood T cell repertoires in COVID-19. The data were produced by immunoSEQ multiplex PCR, yet TCRdb's version contains in-frame clones alone and is incomplete. The sample has over 110,000 clones, nearly 85% seen once. The sample consisted of PBMCs or T cells enriched from blood (not recorded which). These TCRs come from a middle-aged man in a cohort exposed to, infected with or recovered from COVID-19 (not recorded which). CDR3s include the opening cysteine and the closing phenylalanine or tryptophan. The order of the fields is D gene, V gene, CDR3 length, clone size, CDR3 protein. A D gene is named only where the DNA matches it firmly. Clone sizes are given selectively: once, few, many, or a class where the clone is expanded.

TRBD1	TRBV5-1	15	.	CASSWGQPANYGYTF
TRBD1	TRBV7-2	16	.	CASSLGQGVRGNTIYF
TRBD1	TRBV28	15	once	CASSLYGTGVHEQYF
TRBD1	TRBV11-2	17	.	CASSLGWWTGNSYEQYF
.	TRBV5-6	15	.	CASSFLARDYGELFF
TRBD1	TRBV6-5	14	.	CASSSRDRYSPLHF
TRBD2	TRBV7-9	15	.	CASSFRGGGWNEQFF
TRBD1	TRBV19	13	.	CASSIGTAYGYTF
.	TRBV5-5	15	.	CASRSVGSGANVLTF
TRBD2	TRBV13	15	.	CASSLTGLAGHEQYF
TRBD1	TRBV3-1/TRBV3-2	14	.	CASSYGQGNYGYTF
TRBD2	TRBV15	14	.	CATSPRDYPYEQYF
.	TRBV4-3	15	.	CASSQDLGPNTEAFF
.	TRBV11-2	15	.	CASSLAGTGKNIQYF
.	TRBV7-6	14	.	CASSPSGNQSPQHF
.	TRBV21-1	16	.	CASSITSGRDTGELFF
.	TRBV5-1	14	.	CASSKSPSGNTIYF
TRBD1	TRBV29-1	13	.	CSVEFNRGYGYTF
TRBD1	TRBV11-2	15	.	CASSLVQGAGETQYF
.	TRBV28	13	.	CASSFGENSPLHF
TRBD1	TRBV19	17	.	CASSIPGQGVRNYGYTF
TRBD2	TRBV25-1	14	.	CASSRSGARDTQYF
.	TRBV6-6	15	.	CASSPGAASNQPQHF
.	TRBV25-1	10	few	CASSGGRAFF
TRBD1	TRBV10-3	13	.	CAISGGQGNTIYF
.	TRBV2	13	.	CASSQDRMSGYTF
.	TRBV27	12	.	CASSLGLGELFF
.	TRBV5-6	13	few	CASSSPSQGEAFF
TRBD1	TRBV3-1/TRBV3-2	16	.	CASSQEIGGERNTIYF
TRBD2	TRBV5-8	17	.	CASSPRAGGFRQETQYF
TRBD1	TRBV29-1	14	.	CSVEDYDRGYGYTF
.	TRBV28	14	.	CASSHRHRAYEQYF
TRBD2	TRBV5-4	15	.	CASSSRLAGGETQYF
.	TRBV9	16	.	CASSVDSGQGNSPLHF
.	TRBV11-2	17	.	CASSFDQVRTYTDTQYF
TRBD1	TRBV5-1	14	.	CASSLGQGGTEAFF
.	TRBV5-5	14	.	CASTLNTVSYEQYF
.	TRBV6-1	13	.	CASSEWTAYEQYF
.	TRBV12-3/TRBV12-4	13	.	CASSLETAYEQYF
.	TRBV3-1/TRBV3-2	17	.	CASSQERSGGADEKLFF
.	TRBV19	14	.	CASSPTGRGEKLFF
TRBD2	TRBV30	14	.	CACQTAGGPVTQYF